The clone carrying this T cell receptor beta chain turned up a few times. Its antigen is unidentified. TCRdb recomputed calls from the 5' RACE reads with MiXCR, one row per CDR3 protein. This table has some 250,000 distinct CDR3 sequences, roughly a quarter appearing once. The CDR3 has 13 residues. Germline CDR1 is SQVTM and CDR2 is ANQGSEA. The ends were cut back, 1 base at V and 5 bases at J, with 12 bases in the middle. This sample is drawn from a study of CD8 T cells in ankylosing spondylitis. General observations from the study: Significant enrichment of disease-linked clones was reportedly seen in matched ankylosing spondylitis synovial fluid. Typical of ankylosing spondylitis blood, it appeared, was a TCR beta motif of seven to nine highly homologous variants.

Sequencing was performed on blood, either unsorted or a sorted T cell fraction (not recorded which). V gene TRBV29-1 combines with J gene TRBJ2-7; the D gene is possibly TRBD2 (5 bases). The sequence came from a male donor with ankylosing spondylitis or in good health (not recorded which). The CDR3 spells CSVEGSPGNEQYF. CDR3 coding DNA: TGCAGCGTTGAAGGCTCGCCGGGGAACGAGCAGTACTTC.